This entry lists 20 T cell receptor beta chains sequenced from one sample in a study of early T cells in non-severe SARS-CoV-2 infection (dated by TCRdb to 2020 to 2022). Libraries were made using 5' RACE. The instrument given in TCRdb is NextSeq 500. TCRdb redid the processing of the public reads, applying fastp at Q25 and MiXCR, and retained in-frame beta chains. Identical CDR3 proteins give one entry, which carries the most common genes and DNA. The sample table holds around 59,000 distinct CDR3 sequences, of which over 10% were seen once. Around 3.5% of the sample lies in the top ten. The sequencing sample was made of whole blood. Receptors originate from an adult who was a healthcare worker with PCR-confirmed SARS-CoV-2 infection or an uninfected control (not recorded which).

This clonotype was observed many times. CDR3 protein: CSVRTGMGEYQPQHF. The CDR3 region has the DNA TGCAGCGTCCGAACCGGGATGGGAGAGTATCAGCCCCAGCATTTT. The J gene is TRBJ1-5, the V gene TRBV29-1; no clear D gene. Germline V gene data show CDR1 as SQVTM and CDR2 as ANQGSEA. V lost 6 bases to trimming and J lost 5 bases, with 20 bases between them. The CDR3 length is 15 residues.

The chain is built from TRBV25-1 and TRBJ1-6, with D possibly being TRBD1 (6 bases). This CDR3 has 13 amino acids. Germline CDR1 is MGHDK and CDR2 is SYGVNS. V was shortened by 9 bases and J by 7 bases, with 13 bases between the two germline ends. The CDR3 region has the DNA TGTGCCAGTACAGGGTTATGGAATTCACCCCTCCACTTT. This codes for CASTGLWNSPLHF.

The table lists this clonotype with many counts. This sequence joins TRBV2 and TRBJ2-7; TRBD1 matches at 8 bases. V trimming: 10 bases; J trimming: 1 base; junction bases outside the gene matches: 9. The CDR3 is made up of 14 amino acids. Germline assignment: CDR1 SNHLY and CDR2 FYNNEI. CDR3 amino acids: CATNKGQGSYEQYF. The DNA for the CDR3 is TGTGCCACCAACAAAGGACAGGGATCCTACGAGCAGTACTTC.

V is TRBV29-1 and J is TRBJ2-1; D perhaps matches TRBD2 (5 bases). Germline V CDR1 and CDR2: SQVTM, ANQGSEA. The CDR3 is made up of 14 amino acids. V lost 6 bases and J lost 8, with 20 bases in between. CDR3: CSVRRIATVDEQFF. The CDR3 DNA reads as TGCAGCGTAAGGAGGATAGCCACAGTTGATGAGCAGTTCTTC.

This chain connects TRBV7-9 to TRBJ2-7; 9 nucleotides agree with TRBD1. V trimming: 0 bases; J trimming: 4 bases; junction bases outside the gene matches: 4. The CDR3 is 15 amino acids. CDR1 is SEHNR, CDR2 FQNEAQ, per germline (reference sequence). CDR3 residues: CASSLAGTGWYEQYF. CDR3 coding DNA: TGTGCCAGCAGCTTAGCGGGGACAGGGTGGTACGAGCAGTACTTC.

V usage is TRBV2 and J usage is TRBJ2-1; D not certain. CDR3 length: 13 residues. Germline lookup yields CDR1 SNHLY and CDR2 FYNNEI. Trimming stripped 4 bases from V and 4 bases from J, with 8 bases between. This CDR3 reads CASSGGLYNEQFF. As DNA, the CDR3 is TGTGCCAGCAGTGGTGGGCTTTACAATGAGCAGTTCTTC.

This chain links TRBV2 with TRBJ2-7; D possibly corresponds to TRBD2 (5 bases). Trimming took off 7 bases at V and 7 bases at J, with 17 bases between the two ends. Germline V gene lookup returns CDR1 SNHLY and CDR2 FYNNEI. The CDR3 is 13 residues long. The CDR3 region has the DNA TGTGCCAGCATCCCGCGCCTAACGGGAGAGCAGTACTTC. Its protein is CASIPRLTGEQYF. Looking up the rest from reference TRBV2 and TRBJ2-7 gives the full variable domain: EPEVTQTPSHQVTQMGQEVILRCVPISNHLYFYWYRQILGQKVEFLVSFYNNEISEKSEIFDDQFSVERPDGSNFTLKIRSTKLEDSAMYFCASIPRLTGEQYFGPGTRLTVT.

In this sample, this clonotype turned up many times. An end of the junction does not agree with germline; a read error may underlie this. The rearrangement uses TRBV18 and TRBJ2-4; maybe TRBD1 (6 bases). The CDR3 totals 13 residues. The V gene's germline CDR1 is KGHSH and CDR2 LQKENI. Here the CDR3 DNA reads TGTGCCAGCTCACCTTCCCCCAATGCAGGGGCGGACTTC. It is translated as CASSPSPNAGADF.

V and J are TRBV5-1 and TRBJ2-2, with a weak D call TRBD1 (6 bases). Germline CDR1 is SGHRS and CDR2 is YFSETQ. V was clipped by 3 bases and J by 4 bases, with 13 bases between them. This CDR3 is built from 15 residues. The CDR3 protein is CASSSPGTPTGELFF. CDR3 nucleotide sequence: TGCGCCAGCAGCTCCCCCGGGACACCCACCGGGGAGCTGTTTTTT.

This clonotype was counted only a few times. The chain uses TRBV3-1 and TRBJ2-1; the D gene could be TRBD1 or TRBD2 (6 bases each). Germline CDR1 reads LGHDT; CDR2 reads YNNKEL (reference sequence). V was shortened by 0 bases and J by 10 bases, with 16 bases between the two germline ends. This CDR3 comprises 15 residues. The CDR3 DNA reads TGTGCCAGCAGCCAAGATAGGGTCACAGGGAGGGAGCAGTTCTTC. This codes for CASSQDRVTGREQFF.

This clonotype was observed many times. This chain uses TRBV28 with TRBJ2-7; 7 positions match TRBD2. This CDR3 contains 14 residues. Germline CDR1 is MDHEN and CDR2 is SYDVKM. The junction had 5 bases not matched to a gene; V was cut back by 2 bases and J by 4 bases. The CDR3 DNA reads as TGTGCCAGCAGTTTACTTGGCGGGAGTTACGAGCAGTACTTC. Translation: CASSLLGGSYEQYF.

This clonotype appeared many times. The CDR3 DNA sequence: TGTGCCAGCAGCCCAACCGGGACGACCAGGGTGACCCAGTACTTC. As protein: CASSPTGTTRVTQYF. V gene TRBV3-1 combines with J gene TRBJ2-5, with D perhaps matching TRBD1 or TRBD2 (5 bases each). This CDR3 is 15 amino acids long. CDR1 is LGHDT, CDR2 YNNKEL, per germline (reference sequence). The V end lost 4 bases, the J end lost 7 bases, and 19 bases lay between the germline ends.

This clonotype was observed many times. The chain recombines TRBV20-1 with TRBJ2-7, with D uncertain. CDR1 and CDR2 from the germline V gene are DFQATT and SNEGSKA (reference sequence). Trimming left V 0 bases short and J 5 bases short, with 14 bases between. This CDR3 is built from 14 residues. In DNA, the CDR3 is TGCAGTGCTAGAGATTTCCCCGCCGTCCACGAGCAGTACTTC. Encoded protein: CSARDFPAVHEQYF.

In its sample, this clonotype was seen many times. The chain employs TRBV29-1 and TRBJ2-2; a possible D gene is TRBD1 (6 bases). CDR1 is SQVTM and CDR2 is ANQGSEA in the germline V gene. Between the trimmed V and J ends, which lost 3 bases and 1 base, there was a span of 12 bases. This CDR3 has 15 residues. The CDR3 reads CSVDSGTLNTGELFF. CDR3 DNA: TGCAGCGTTGATTCGGGGACATTGAACACCGGGGAGCTGTTTTTT.

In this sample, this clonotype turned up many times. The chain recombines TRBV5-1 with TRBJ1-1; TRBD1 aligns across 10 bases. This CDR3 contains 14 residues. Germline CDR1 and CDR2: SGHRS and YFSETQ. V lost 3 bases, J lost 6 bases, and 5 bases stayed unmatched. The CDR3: CASSSGQGRAEAFF. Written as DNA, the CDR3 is TGCGCCAGCAGCTCGGGACAGGGGAGGGCTGAAGCTTTCTTT.

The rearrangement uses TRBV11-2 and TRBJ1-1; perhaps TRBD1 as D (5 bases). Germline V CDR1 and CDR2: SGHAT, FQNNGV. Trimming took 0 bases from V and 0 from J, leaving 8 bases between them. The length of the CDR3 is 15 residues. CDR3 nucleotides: TGTGCCAGCAGCTTAGAAGGGGCGATGAACACTGAAGCTTTCTTT. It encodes CASSLEGAMNTEAFF.

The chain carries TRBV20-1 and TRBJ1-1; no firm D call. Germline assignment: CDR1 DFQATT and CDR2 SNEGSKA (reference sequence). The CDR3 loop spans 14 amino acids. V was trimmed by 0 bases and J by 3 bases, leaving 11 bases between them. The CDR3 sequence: CSARDSRDYTEAFF. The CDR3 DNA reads TGCAGTGCTAGAGATTCACGAGATTACACTGAAGCTTTCTTT.

This CDR3 reads CASSGGQGANEQFF. CDR3 in DNA: TGCGCCAGCAGCGGGGGACAGGGGGCGAATGAGCAGTTCTTC. The J gene is TRBJ2-1, the V gene TRBV5-1; 12 bases map to TRBD1. This CDR3 is built from 14 residues. V lost 4 bases, J lost 7 bases, and 3 bases stayed unmatched. The V gene's germline CDR1 is SGHRS and CDR2 YFSETQ.

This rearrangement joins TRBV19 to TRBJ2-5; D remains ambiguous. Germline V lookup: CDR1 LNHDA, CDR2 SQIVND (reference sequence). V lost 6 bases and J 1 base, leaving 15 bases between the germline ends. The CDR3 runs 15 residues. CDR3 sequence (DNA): TGTGCCAGTAGCAAGGATCCCGCACCCCAAGAGACCCAGTACTTC. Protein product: CASSKDPAPQETQYF.

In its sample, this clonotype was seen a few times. DNA of the CDR3: TGTGCCAGCAGTTCAGGCCACAGGGGACTCAATCAGCCCCAGCATTTT. Its translation is CASSSGHRGLNQPQHF. The chain couples TRBV28 to TRBJ1-5, with TRBD1 matching over 7 bases. After removal of 4 bases from V and 3 bases from J, the junction contained 9 bases not matched to a gene. Germline-derived CDR1 and CDR2 are MDHEN and SYDVKM. The CDR3 has 16 residues.